This paragraph covers one TCR beta chain sequence. The target antigen is unknown. 60 Vbeta and 13 Jbeta primers were used in PCR. Original methodology: A later analysis tallied some 80 million unique TCR beta chains, 10 million to 12 million of them shared. TCRdb's copy holds only in-frame clones and misses some; the assay was immunoSEQ multiplex PCR. V, J and clone size derive from that table, while D and trimming were established from the DNA sequence. The table shows 130,000 or so clones, with approximately 67% occurring only once. This CDR3 has 15 amino acids. V lost 2 bases, J lost 5 bases, and 15 bases lay in between. Germline CDR1 reads LNHDA; CDR2 reads SQIVND (reference sequence). This sample is part of a study of cytomegalovirus exposure and HLA in healthy donors. Study at large: Previous work identified 95 million to 120 million unique TCR beta sequences from about 179 million T cells.

Broader study findings: With high specificity and sensitivity, the classifier reportedly diagnosed cytomegalovirus status.

The sample was PBMCs. The chain employs TRBV19 and TRBJ1-2; D is unresolved. The sequence was obtained from a woman in her fifties or sixties in good health and CMV-seronegative. CDR3 protein: CASSILGSRSYGYTF. The DNA for the CDR3 is TGTGCCAGTAGTATATTAGGGAGTCGCAGTTATGGCTACACCTTC.